The source of this T cell receptor (beta chain) is a study of cytomegalovirus exposure and HLA in healthy donors. On this clone: Its antigen is undetermined.

The CDR3 is 15 amino acids. Trimming left V 4 bases short and J 6 bases short, with 20 bases between. In germline, CDR1 is SGHRS, CDR2 YFSETQ. Sequencing used immunoSEQ multiplex PCR; TCRdb keeps in-frame clones, though not all of them. The sample records about 200,000 clones, 80% to 90% being singletons. Study-level findings and limits: The dataset shows that most TCR sequences were rare, while some public TCRs occurred in many donors.

This chain connects TRBV5-1 to TRBJ2-7; possibly TRBD1 for D (7 bases). The TCR was taken from a woman younger than 45 in good health and CMV-seronegative. Sequencing was done on a sample of PBMCs. The CDR3 coding sequence is TGCGCCAGCAGCACAGCGATGGACTACAGGGGCGAGCAGTACTTC. Translating it yields CASSTAMDYRGEQYF.